This T cell receptor (beta chain) was sequenced for a study of blood T cell repertoires in COVID-19. This CDR3 has 16 residues. V shed 6 bases and J shed 4 bases, with 21 bases lying between them. Germline CDR1 is ENHRY and CDR2 is SYGVKD. Per the original data handling: Researchers report that nucleated cell counts were estimated from reference gene primer amplification. Sequencing used immunoSEQ multiplex PCR; TCRdb keeps in-frame clones, though not all of them. V, J and clone size were drawn from that table, and D and trimming were deduced from the DNA. Of some 55,000 clones in the sample, around nine tenths were seen once.

The sample comprised peripheral blood. The receptor was isolated from a middle-aged woman with active COVID-19. This chain links TRBV10-3 with TRBJ1-2; D is perhaps TRBD1 (5 bases). DNA for the CDR3: TGTGCCATCAGACAAGCTTCGGGGGGTTCGGTCTATGGCTACACCTTC. Translated: CAIRQASGGSVYGYTF.